The source of this TCR beta chain is a study of blood T cells in healthy people across ages. Study-wide findings and caveats: Strong correlation linked observed beta diversity and percent naive T cells.

Only a few counts were recorded for this clonotype. The antigen is undetermined. Drawing of peripheral blood yielded about 10 milliliters from each donor. Germline CDR1 is MDHEN and CDR2 is SYDVKM. This CDR3 comprises 16 residues. V lost 5 bases, J lost 5 bases, and 15 bases stayed unmatched. Through a sample-barcoded 5' primer and a J-beta primer mix, a second PCR was run for roughly 6 to 11 cycles. A 12-random-nucleotide template-switch adaptor tagged each cDNA molecule. MiXCR, run by TCRdb on the 5' RACE reads, gives a single entry per CDR3 protein. The sample includes 1.5 million or so distinct CDR3 sequences, about 45% of them seen just once.

This chain uses TRBV28 with TRBJ2-7, with TRBD2 identical over 7 bases. The sample was blood. The origin of this receptor is a woman between 18 and 29 years old in good health. CDR3: CASSPYSGPLMDEQYF. CDR3 nucleotides: TGTGCCAGCAGTCCCTATAGCGGGCCCTTGATGGACGAGCAGTACTTC.